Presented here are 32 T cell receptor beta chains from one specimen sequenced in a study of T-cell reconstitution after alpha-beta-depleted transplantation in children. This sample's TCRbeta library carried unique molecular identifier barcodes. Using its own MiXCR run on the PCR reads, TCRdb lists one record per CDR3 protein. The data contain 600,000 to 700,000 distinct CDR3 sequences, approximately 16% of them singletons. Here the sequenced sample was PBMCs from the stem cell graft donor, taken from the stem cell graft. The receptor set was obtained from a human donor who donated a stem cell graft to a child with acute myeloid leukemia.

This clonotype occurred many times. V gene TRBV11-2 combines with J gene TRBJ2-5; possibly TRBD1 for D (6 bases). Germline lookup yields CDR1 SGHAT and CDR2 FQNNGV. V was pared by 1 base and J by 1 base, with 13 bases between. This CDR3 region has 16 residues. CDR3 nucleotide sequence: TGTGCCAGCAGCTTAGGGGACAAAGGATTCCAAGAGACCCAGTACTTC. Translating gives CASSLGDKGFQETQYF. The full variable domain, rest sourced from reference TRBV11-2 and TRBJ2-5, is EAGVAQSPRYKIIEKRQSVAFWCNPISGHATLYWYQQILGQGPKLLIQFQNNGVVDDSQLPKDRFSAERLKGVDSTLKIQPAKLEDSAVYLCASSLGDKGFQETQYFGPGTRLLVL.

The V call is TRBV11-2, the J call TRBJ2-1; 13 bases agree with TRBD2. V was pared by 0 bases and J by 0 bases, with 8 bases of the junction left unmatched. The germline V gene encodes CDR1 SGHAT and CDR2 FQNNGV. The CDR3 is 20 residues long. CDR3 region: CASSLDFRRLAGGSYNEQFF. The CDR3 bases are TGTGCCAGCAGCTTAGATTTTCGTAGACTAGCGGGAGGCTCCTACAATGAGCAGTTCTTC.

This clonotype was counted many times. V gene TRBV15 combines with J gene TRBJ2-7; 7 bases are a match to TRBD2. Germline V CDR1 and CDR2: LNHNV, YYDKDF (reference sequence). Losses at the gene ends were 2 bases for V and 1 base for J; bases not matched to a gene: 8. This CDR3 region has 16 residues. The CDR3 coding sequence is TGTGCCACCAGCAGAAGGGCGGGGGACTCATCCTACGAGCAGTACTTC. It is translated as CATSRRAGDSSYEQYF.

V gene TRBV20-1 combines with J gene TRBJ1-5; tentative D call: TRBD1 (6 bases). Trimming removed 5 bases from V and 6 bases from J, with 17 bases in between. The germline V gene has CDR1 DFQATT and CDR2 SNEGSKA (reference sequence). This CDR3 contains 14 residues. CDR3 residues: CSASQDRGGQPQHF. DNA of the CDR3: TGCAGTGCTTCCCAGGATCGAGGGGGTCAGCCCCAGCATTTT.

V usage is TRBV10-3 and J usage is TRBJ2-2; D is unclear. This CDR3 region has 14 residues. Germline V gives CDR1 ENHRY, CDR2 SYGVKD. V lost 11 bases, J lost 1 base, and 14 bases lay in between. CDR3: CAASASGNTGELFF. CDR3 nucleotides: TGTGCCGCAAGTGCCTCGGGGAACACCGGGGAGCTGTTTTTT.

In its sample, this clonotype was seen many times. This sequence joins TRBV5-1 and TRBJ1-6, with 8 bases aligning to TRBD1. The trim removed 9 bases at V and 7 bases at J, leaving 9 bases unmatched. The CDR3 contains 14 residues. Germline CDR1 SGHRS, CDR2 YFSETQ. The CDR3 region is CATTGQGKNSPLHF. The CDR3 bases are TGCGCCACCACCGGACAGGGAAAAAATTCACCCCTCCACTTT.

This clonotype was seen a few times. The CDR3 nucleotides read TGTGCCACCAGTGACCCCGGGGGCGAGCAGTACTTC. It encodes CATSDPGGEQYF. The rearrangement uses TRBV24-1 and TRBJ2-7; perhaps TRBD2 as D (6 bases). The V end was cut by 4 bases, the J end by 6 bases, with 9 bases between. Germline V CDR1 and CDR2: KGHDR, SFDVKD. The CDR3 runs 12 residues.

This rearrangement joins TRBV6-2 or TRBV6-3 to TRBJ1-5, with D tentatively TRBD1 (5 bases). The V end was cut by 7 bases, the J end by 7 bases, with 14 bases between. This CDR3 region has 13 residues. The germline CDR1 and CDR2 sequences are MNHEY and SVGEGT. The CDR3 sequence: CASTAGGEQPQHF. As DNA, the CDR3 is TGTGCCAGCACCGCCGGGGGGGAGCAGCCCCAGCATTTT.

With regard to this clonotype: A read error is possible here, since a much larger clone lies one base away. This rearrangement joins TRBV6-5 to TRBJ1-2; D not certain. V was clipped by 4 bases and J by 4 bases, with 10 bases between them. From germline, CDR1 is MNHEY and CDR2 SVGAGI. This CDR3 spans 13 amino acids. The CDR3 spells CASSFTLIYGYTF. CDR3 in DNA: TGTGCCAGCAGTTTTACACTAATCTATGGCTACACCTTC.

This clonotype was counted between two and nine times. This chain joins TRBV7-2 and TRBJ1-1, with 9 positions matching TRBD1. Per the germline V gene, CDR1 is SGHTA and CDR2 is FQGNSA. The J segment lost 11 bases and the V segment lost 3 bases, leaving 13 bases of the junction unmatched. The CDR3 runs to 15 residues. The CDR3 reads CASSLSPGQGSRAFF. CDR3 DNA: TGTGCCAGCAGCTTGTCCCCGGGACAGGGCTCGCGGGCTTTCTTT.

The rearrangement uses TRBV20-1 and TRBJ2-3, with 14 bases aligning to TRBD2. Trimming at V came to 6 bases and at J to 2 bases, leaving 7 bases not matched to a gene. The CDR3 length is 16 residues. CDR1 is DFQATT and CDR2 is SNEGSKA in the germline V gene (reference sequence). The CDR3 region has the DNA TGCAGTGCCGGGACTAGCGGGGGTCTTTACACAGATACGCAGTATTTT. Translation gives CSAGTSGGLYTDTQYF.

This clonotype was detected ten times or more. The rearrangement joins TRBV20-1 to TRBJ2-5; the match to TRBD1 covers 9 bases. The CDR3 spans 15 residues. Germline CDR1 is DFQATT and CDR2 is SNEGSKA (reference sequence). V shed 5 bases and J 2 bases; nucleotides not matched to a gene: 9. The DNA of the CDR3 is TGCAGTGCTCTTACACGACAGGGGGTTCAAGAGACCCAGTACTTC. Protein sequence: CSALTRQGVQETQYF.

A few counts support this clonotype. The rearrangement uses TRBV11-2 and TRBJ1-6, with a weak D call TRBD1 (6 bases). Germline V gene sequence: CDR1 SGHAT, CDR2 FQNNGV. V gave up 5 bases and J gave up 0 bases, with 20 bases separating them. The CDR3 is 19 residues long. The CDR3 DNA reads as TGTGCCAGCAGCCATAATCCCGTACAGGGCCTCTCCTATAATTCACCCCTCCACTTT. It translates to CASSHNPVQGLSYNSPLHF.

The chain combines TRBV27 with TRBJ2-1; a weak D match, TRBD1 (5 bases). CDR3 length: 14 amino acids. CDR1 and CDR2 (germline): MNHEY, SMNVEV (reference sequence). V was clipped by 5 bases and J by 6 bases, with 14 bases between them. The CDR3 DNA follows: TGTGCCAGCAGTCCCCCGCCCCAGGGCAATGAGCAGTTCTTC. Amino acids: CASSPPPQGNEQFF.

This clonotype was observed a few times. For the CDR3, the DNA is TGCGCCAGCAGCTCGGACTGGGACCAGGAAAAACTGTTTTTT. This translates into CASSSDWDQEKLFF. This rearrangement joins TRBV5-1 to TRBJ1-4, with a weak D call TRBD1 (5 bases). The germline V and J ends were trimmed by 3 bases and 8 bases, with 14 bases remaining between them. This CDR3 is 14 amino acids long. Germline assignment: CDR1 SGHRS and CDR2 YFSETQ.

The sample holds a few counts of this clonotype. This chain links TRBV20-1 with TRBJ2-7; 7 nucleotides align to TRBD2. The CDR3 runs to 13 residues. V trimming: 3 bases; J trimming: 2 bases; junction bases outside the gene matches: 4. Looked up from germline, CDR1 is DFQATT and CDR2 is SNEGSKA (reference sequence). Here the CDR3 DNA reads TGCAGTGCTAGTGGGAGGGAAACCTACGAGCAGTACTTC. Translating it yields CSASGRETYEQYF.

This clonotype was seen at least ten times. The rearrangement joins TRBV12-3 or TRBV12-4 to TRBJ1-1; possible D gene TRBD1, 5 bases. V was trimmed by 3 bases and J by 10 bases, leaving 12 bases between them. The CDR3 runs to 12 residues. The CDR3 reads CASSLPGTTAFF. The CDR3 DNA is TGTGCCAGCAGTTTGCCCGGGACGACAGCTTTCTTT.

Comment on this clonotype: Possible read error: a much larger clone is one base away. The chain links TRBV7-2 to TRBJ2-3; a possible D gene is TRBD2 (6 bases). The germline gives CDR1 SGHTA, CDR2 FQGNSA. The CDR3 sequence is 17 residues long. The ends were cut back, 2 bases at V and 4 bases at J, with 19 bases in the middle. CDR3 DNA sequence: TGTGCCAGCAGCTTATATACCGGGACTGGGGAGTCAGATACGCAGTATTTT. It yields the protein CASSLYTGTGESDTQYF.

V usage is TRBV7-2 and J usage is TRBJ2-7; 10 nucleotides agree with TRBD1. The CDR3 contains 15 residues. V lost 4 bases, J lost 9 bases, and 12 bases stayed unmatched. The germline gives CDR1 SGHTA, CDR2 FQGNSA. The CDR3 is CASSSRDRGPLAQYF. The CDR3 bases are TGTGCCAGCAGCTCCCGGGACAGGGGCCCTCTCGCGCAGTACTTC.

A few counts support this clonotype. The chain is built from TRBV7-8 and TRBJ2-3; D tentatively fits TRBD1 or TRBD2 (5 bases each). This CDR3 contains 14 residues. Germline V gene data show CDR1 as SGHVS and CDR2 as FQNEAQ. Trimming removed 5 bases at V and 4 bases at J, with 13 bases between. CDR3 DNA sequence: TGTGCCAGCAGCCATTGGGGGAGCCCAGATACGCAGTATTTT. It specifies CASSHWGSPDTQYF.

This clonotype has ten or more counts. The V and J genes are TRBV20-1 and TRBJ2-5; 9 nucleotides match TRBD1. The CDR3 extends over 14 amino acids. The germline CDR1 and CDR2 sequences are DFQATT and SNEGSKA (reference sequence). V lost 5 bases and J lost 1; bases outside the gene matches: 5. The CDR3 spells CSAGPQGAQETQYF. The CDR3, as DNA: TGCAGTGCTGGGCCACAGGGGGCCCAAGAGACCCAGTACTTC.

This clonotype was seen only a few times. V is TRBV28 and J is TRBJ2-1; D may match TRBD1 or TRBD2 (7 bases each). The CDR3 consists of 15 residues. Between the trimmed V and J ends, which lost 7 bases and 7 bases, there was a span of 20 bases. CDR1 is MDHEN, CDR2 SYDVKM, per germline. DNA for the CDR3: TGTGCCAGCACTAGCCCAGGGGGGGTATCTAATGAGCAGTTCTTC. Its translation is CASTSPGGVSNEQFF.

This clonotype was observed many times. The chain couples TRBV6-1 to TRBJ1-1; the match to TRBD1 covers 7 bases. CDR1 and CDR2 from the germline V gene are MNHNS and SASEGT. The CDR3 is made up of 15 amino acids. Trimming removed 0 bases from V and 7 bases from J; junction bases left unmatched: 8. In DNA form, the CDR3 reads TGTGCCAGCAGTGAAGCGGGCAGGGGGACGGGTGAAGCTTTCTTT. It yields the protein CASSEAGRGTGEAFF.

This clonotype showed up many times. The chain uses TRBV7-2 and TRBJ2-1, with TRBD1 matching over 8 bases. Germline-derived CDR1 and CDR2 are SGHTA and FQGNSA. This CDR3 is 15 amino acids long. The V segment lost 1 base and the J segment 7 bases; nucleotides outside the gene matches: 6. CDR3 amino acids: CASSLGPGGLNEQFF. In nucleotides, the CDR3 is TGTGCCAGCAGCTTAGGTCCAGGGGGCTTGAATGAGCAGTTCTTC. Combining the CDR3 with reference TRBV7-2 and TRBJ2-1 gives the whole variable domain GAGVSQSPSNKVTEKGKDVELRCDPISGHTALYWYRQSLGQGLEFLIYFQGNSAPDKSGLPSDRFSAERTGGSVSTLTIQRTQQEDSAVYLCASSLGPGGLNEQFFGPGTRLTVL.

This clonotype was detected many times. DNA of the CDR3: TGTGCCAGCAGCCGTGGACAGGGGGGGAATGAGCAGTTCTTC. Translation: CASSRGQGGNEQFF. The genes are TRBV12-3 or TRBV12-4 and TRBJ2-1; 10 positions agree with TRBD1. CDR3 length: 14 amino acids. Trimming at V came to 6 bases and at J to 7 bases, leaving 6 bases not matched to a gene.

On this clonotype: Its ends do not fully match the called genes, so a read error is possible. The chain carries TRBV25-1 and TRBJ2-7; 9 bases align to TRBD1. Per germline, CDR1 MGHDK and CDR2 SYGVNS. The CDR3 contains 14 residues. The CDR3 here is CASSQYRGQDEQYF. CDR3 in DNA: TGTGCCAGCAGTCAATACAGGGGGCAAGACGAGCAGTACTTC.

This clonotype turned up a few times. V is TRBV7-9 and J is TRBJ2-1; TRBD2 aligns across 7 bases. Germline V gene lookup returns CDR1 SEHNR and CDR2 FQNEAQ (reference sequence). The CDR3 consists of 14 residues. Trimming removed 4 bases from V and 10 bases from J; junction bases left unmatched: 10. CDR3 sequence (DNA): TGTGCCAGCAGCTCCCACTTAATGGGGGGGGAGCAGTTCTTC. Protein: CASSSHLMGGEQFF.

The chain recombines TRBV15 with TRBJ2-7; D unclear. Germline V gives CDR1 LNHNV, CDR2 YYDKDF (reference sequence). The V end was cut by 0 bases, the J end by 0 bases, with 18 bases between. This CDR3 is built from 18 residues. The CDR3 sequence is CATSRDLTPPNPSYEQYF. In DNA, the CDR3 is TGTGCCACCAGCAGAGATCTGACGCCCCCGAACCCCTCCTACGAGCAGTACTTC.

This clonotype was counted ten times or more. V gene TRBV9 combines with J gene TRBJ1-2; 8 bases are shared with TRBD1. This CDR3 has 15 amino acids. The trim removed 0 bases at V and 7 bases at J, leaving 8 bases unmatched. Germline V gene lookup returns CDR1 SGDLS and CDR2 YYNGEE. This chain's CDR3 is CASSVGPGGASGYTF. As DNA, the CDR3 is TGTGCCAGCAGCGTAGGTCCAGGGGGCGCGTCTGGCTACACCTTC.

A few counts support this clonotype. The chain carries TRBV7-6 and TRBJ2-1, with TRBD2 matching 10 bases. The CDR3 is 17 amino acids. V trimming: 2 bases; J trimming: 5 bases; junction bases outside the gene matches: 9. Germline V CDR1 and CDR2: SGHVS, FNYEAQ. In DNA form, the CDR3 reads TGTGCCAGCAGCTTACTCTCTAGCGGGGGAATCCACAATGAGCAGTTCTTC. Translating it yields CASSLLSSGGIHNEQFF.

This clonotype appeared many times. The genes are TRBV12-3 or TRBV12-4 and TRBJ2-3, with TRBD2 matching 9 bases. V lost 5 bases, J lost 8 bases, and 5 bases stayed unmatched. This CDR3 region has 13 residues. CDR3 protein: CASSAGGASTQYF. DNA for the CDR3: TGTGCCAGCAGTGCGGGGGGGGCATCTACGCAGTATTTT.

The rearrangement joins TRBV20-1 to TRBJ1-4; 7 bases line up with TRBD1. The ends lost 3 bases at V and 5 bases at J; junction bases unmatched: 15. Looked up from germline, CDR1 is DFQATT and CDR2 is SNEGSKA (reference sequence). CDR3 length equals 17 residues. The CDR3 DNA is TGCAGTGCTAGTCCGGGACAGAGCACCAGGGTGAATGAAAAACTGTTTTTT. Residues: CSASPGQSTRVNEKLFF.